These 20 T cell receptor beta chains came from one sample sequenced in a study of blood T cell repertoires in COVID-19 (dated by TCRdb to about 2020). The library was prepared using the immunoSEQ multiplex PCR assay. The table comes from immuneACCESS by way of TCRdb, which keeps in-frame sequences with V and J called. Part of the clones is missing from these tables; in studies checked, under half for an unresolved V gene and the rest for unknown reasons. The sample data list under 200,000 clones, and roughly four fifths of these were observed just once. The ten largest make up 8% to 13% of the sample. Sequences were obtained from PBMCs or T cells enriched from blood (not recorded which). All receptors come from a man aged 50-60 years who had recovered from COVID-19.

The chain links TRBV19 to TRBJ1-5; TRBD1 is a possible D gene (5 bases). CDR1 and CDR2 from the germline V gene are LNHDA and SQIVND (reference sequence). The CDR3 runs 17 residues. CDR3 region: CACDSTRQGYSNQPQHF. The CDR3 DNA follows: TGTGCTTGTGACAGTACAAGGCAGGGCTATAGCAATCAGCCCCAGCATTTT.

This clone was counted once. The chain is built from TRBV18 and TRBJ2-2; 9 bases align to TRBD1. The CDR3 length is 18 residues. CDR1 is KGHSH, CDR2 LQKENI, per germline. Germline trimming cut 3 bases from V and 0 bases from J; bases unmatched to any gene: 8. CDR3 amino acids: CASSPGTGKTSNTGELFF. The CDR3 DNA is TGTGCCAGCTCACCCGGGACAGGGAAAACCTCGAACACCGGGGAGCTGTTTTTT.

This chain connects TRBV29-1 to TRBJ1-5; tentatively, D is TRBD1 (6 bases). V lost 4 bases and J lost 4, with 14 bases in between. The CDR3 has 14 residues. The germline V gene encodes CDR1 SQVTM and CDR2 ANQGSEA. CDR3 loop: CSVGTGGQNQPQHF. The CDR3 region has the DNA TGCAGCGTTGGAACGGGGGGCCAAAATCAGCCCCAGCATTTT.

This clone has only a few counts. This chain connects TRBV6-6 to TRBJ1-4; possible D gene TRBD1, 5 bases. CDR3 length: 16 amino acids. V was shortened by 6 bases and J by 4 bases, with 18 bases between the two germline ends. Germline values: CDR1 MNHNY, CDR2 SVGAGI (reference sequence). The CDR3 reads CASRPPRAGNNEKLFF. The CDR3 bases are TGTGCCAGCAGGCCCCCCAGGGCCGGTAATAATGAAAAACTGTTTTTT.

In its sample, this clone was seen a few times. V gene TRBV2 combines with J gene TRBJ1-4; a weak D match, TRBD1 (6 bases). Germline assignment: CDR1 SNHLY and CDR2 FYNNEI. The CDR3 covers 14 residues. Trimming left V 8 bases short and J 7 bases short, with 17 bases between. The CDR3 protein is CASCGGGASEKLFF. Written as DNA, the CDR3 is TGTGCCAGCTGCGGCGGGGGCGCGTCTGAAAAACTGTTTTTT.

The V and J genes are TRBV11-2 and TRBJ2-1; 7 nucleotides align to TRBD2. CDR1 is SGHAT and CDR2 is FQNNGV in the germline V gene. V dropped 0 bases and J dropped 8; count of bases not matched to a gene: 1. The CDR3 is 13 residues long. The CDR3 DNA sequence: TGTGCCAGCAGCTTAGATCGGGGGGATGAGCAGTTCTTC. It encodes CASSLDRGDEQFF.

J is TRBJ2-7 and V is TRBV7-2, with a weak D call TRBD2 (6 bases). CDR1 and CDR2 from the germline V gene are SGHTA and FQGNSA. Trimming removed 2 bases from V and 6 bases from J, with 8 bases in between. This CDR3 comprises 12 residues. This CDR3 is CASSLLGGEQYF. The DNA for the CDR3 is TGTGCCAGCAGCTTATTGGGGGGCGAGCAGTACTTC.

The chain employs TRBV14 and TRBJ1-2; maybe TRBD1 (5 bases). With 4 bases removed from V and 7 bases from J, the gap between germline ends came to 16 bases. The CDR3 is 14 residues long. Germline V gene data show CDR1 as SGHDN and CDR2 as FVKESK. The CDR3 protein is CASSRHSGGGGYTF. CDR3 DNA sequence: TGTGCCAGCAGCCGACACTCCGGGGGAGGTGGCTACACCTTC.

The chain links TRBV5-1 to TRBJ2-4, with TRBD2 identical over 16 bases. V was clipped by 3 bases and J by 15 bases; unmatched bases: 12. The CDR3 totals 16 residues. Germline V gene sequence: CDR1 SGHRS, CDR2 YFSETQ. As DNA, the CDR3 is TGCGCCAGCAGCTATTCGGGACTAGCGGGGGGGCCGATCTTGTACTTC. Translating it yields CASSYSGLAGGPILYF.

The chain employs TRBV5-1 and TRBJ1-1, with TRBD1 matching 7 bases. Losses at the gene ends were 2 bases for V and 1 base for J; bases not matched to a gene: 5. The CDR3 runs 15 residues. Germline assignment: CDR1 SGHRS and CDR2 YFSETQ. The CDR3 DNA reads TGCGCCAGCAGCTTCGGACAGGCCAGGAACACTGAAGCTTTCTTT. As protein: CASSFGQARNTEAFF. The variable domain in full, with the rest retrieved from reference TRBV5-1 and TRBJ1-1, is KAGVTQTPRYLIKTRGQQVTLSCSPISGHRSVSWYQQTPGQGLQFLFEYFSETQRNKGNFPGRFSGRQFSNSRSEMNVSTLELGDSALYLCASSFGQARNTEAFFGQGTRLTVV.

The genes are TRBV9 and TRBJ1-6, with D perhaps matching TRBD1 (5 bases). V dropped 3 bases and J dropped 9 bases, with 7 bases sitting between them. The CDR3 consists of 12 residues. Germline loops: CDR1 SGDLS, CDR2 YYNGEE. CDR3 loop: CASSAQGSPLHF. The CDR3 region has the DNA TGTGCCAGCAGCGCGCAGGGTTCACCCCTCCACTTT.

This chain joins TRBV5-1 and TRBJ2-1; TRBD2 agrees at 9 bases. The length of the CDR3 is 16 residues. The germline gives CDR1 SGHRS, CDR2 YFSETQ. The trim removed 4 bases at V and 5 bases at J, leaving 10 bases unmatched. The CDR3 loop is CASSIDSGRIHNEQFF. CDR3 sequence (DNA): TGCGCCAGCAGCATAGATAGCGGGAGAATCCACAATGAGCAGTTCTTC.

The rearrangement joins TRBV14 to TRBJ2-2, with a tentative D call TRBD1 (5 bases). Germline CDR1 reads SGHDN; CDR2 reads FVKESK. The CDR3 extends over 15 amino acids. Trimming took 5 bases from V and 5 from J, leaving 15 bases between them. CDR3: CASSFRPPGTGELFF. The CDR3 nucleotides are TGTGCCAGCAGCTTCAGACCGCCAGGGACCGGGGAGCTGTTTTTT.

This chain connects TRBV11-2 to TRBJ2-7, with TRBD2 identical over 7 bases. V lost 4 bases, J lost 2 bases, and 14 bases stayed unmatched. CDR1 is SGHAT, CDR2 FQNNGV, per germline. The CDR3 has 17 amino acids. The CDR3 loop is CASSSLRTRRDTYEQYF. The DNA of the CDR3 is TGTGCCAGCAGCTCGCTGAGGACTAGGAGGGATACCTACGAGCAGTACTTC.

The chain combines TRBV28 with TRBJ2-1; possible D gene TRBD2, 5 bases. Germline values: CDR1 MDHEN, CDR2 SYDVKM. CDR3 size: 14 residues. Trimming took 4 bases from V and 15 from J, leaving 22 bases between them. CDR3 coding DNA: TGTGCCAGCAGTTCCTCCAAAGAAGCTCTACGGGGGTTCTTC. This sequence encodes CASSSSKEALRGFF.

This clone showed up just once. This chain uses TRBV15 with TRBJ1-3; D is uncertain. V gave up 0 bases and J gave up 2 bases, with 5 bases separating them. CDR1 and CDR2 (germline): LNHNV, YYDKDF (reference sequence). The CDR3 has 14 amino acids. The CDR3, as DNA: TGTGCCACCAGCAGAGAGCAGACTGGAAACACCATATATTTT. It translates to CATSREQTGNTIYF.

The chain joins TRBV2 to TRBJ1-2; 9 bases line up with TRBD1. Germline V gives CDR1 SNHLY, CDR2 FYNNEI. After removal of 4 bases from V and 8 bases from J, the junction contained 8 bases not matched to a gene. This CDR3 is 14 amino acids long. The DNA for the CDR3 is TGTGCCAGCAGTGCAGGGACAGGGTCGATAGGCTACACCTTC. It specifies CASSAGTGSIGYTF.

The V call is TRBV7-9, the J call TRBJ2-5; 7 bases are a match to TRBD2. The CDR3 has 14 residues. Germline lookup yields CDR1 SEHNR and CDR2 FQNEAQ (reference sequence). V dropped 0 bases and J dropped 4; count of bases not matched to a gene: 2. DNA of the CDR3: TGTGCCAGCAGCTTAGCGCCGGGGGGAGAGACCCAGTACTTC. Translated: CASSLAPGGETQYF.

This chain links TRBV5-1 with TRBJ2-3; 10 nucleotides match TRBD2. The CDR3 sequence is 15 residues long. The V and J ends lost 4 bases and 5 bases, in that order; junction bases with no gene match: 7. The germline V gene encodes CDR1 SGHRS and CDR2 YFSETQ. The CDR3 DNA reads TGCGCCAGCAGCCTTCTAGCGGGGGATGGAGATACGCAGTATTTT. Translation: CASSLLAGDGDTQYF.

The chain uses TRBV12-3 or TRBV12-4 and TRBJ2-5, with D perhaps TRBD2 (6 bases). This CDR3 is built from 13 residues. V lost 3 bases, J lost 5 bases, and 10 bases lay in between. CDR3 protein: CASSLFGSETQYF. CDR3 nucleotides: TGTGCCAGCAGTTTGTTCGGGAGTGAGACCCAGTACTTC.